This T cell receptor beta chain appears in the sequencing data of a study of blood T cells in healthy people across ages. Study as a whole: The template switching approach captured approximately one barcoded beta molecule for every two T cells.

With a J-beta primer mix and a sample-barcoded 5' primer, a second PCR ran roughly 6 to 11 cycles. Sequencing yielded, for each sample, at least 3 million paired-end reads carrying CDR3. TCRdb redid the calling of the 5' RACE reads with MiXCR, one entry per CDR3 protein. The sample lists fewer than 600,000 distinct CDR3 sequences; about 29% were seen once. Study findings and constraints: Diversity was estimated from one million T cells, and these estimates were considered underestimates.

Worth noting for this clonotype: As yet, its antigen is unknown.

This sample also appeared in a second study, on T cells of mothers and their children. As reported in that work: Three healthy Caucasian mothers, along with their six children, served as the donors.

Sequences were obtained from blood. The sequence derives from a boy between 2 and 15 years old in good health.

In DNA, the CDR3 is TGTGCCAGTAGTATGAACTTCCTAGAGACCCAGTACTTC. Residues: CASSMNFLETQYF. The chain employs TRBV19 and TRBJ2-5, with D uncertain. This CDR3 comprises 13 residues. The V gene's germline CDR1 is LNHDA and CDR2 SQIVND (reference sequence). Trimming cost V 3 bases and J 4 bases, with 9 bases left between them. Complete variable domain (other parts from reference TRBV19 and TRBJ2-5): DGGITQSPKYLFRKEGQNVTLSCEQNLNHDAMYWYRQDPGQGLRLIYYSQIVNDFQKGDIAEGYSVSREKKESFPLTVTSAQKNPTAFYLCASSMNFLETQYFGPGTRLLVL.